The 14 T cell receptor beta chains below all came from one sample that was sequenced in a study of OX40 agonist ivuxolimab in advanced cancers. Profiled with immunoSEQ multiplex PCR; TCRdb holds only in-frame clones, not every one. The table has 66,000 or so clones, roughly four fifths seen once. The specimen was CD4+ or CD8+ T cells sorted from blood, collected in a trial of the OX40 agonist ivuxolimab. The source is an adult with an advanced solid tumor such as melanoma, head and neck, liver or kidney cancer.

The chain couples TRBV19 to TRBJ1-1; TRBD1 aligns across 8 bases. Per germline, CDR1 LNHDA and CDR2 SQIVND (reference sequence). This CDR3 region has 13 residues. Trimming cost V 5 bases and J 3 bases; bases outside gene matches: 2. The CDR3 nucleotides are TGTGCCAGTAGTGACAGGGGTTACACTGAAGCTTTCTTT. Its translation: CASSDRGYTEAFF. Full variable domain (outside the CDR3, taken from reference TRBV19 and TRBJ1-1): DGGITQSPKYLFRKEGQNVTLSCEQNLNHDAMYWYRQDPGQGLRLIYYSQIVNDFQKGDIAEGYSVSREKKESFPLTVTSAQKNPTAFYLCASSDRGYTEAFFGQGTRLTVV.

CDR3 in DNA: TGTGCCAGCTCACCCTCCCCGGACTCTACCGCTTTCTTT. Translating gives CASSPSPDSTAFF. V gene TRBV18 combines with J gene TRBJ1-1; D gene uncertain. The CDR3 contains 13 residues. Deletions cut 3 bases from V and 11 bases from J, with 16 bases between. The germline CDR1 and CDR2 sequences are KGHSH and LQKENI.

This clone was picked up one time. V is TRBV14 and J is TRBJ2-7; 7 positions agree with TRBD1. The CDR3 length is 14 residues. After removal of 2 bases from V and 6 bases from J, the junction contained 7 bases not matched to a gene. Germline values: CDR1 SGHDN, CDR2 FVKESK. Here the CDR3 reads CASSQPGGIGEQYF. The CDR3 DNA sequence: TGTGCCAGCAGCCAACCAGGGGGTATTGGCGAGCAGTACTTC.

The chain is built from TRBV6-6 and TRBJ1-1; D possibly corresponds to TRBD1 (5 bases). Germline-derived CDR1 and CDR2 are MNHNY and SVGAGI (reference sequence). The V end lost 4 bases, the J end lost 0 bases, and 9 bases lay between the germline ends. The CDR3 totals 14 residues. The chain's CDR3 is CASSSPTVNTEAFF. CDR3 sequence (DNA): TGTGCCAGCAGTTCGCCGACAGTGAACACTGAAGCTTTCTTT.

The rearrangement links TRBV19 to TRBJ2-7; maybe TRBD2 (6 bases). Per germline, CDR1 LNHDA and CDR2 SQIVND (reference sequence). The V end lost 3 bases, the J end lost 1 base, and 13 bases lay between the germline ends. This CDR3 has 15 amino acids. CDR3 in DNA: TGTGCCAGTAGTATTTCCGGGACTCGTTCCTACGAGCAGTACTTC. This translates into CASSISGTRSYEQYF.

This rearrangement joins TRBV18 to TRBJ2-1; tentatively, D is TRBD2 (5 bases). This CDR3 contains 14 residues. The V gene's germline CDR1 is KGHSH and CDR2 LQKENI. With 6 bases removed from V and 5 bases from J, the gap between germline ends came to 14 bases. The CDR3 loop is CASSPGFPNNEQFF. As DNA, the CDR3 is TGTGCCAGCTCTCCGGGATTCCCTAACAATGAGCAGTTCTTC.

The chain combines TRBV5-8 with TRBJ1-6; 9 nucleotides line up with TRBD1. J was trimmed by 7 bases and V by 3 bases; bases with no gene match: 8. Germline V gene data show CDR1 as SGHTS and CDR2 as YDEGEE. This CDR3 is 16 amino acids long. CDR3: CASSSGQGAWNSPLHF. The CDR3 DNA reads TGTGCCAGCAGCTCGGGACAGGGTGCTTGGAATTCACCCCTCCACTTT. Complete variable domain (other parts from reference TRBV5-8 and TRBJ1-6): EAGVTQSPTHLIKTRGQQATLRCSPISGHTSVYWYQQALGLGLQFLLWYDEGEERNRGNFPPRFSGRQFPNYSSELNVNALELEDSALYLCASSSGQGAWNSPLHFGNGTRLTVT.

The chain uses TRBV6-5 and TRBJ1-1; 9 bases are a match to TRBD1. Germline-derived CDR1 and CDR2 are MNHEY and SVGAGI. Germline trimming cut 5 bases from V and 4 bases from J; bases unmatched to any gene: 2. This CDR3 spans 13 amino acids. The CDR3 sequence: CASSIQGATEAFF. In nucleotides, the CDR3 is TGTGCCAGCAGTATACAGGGGGCCACTGAAGCTTTCTTT.

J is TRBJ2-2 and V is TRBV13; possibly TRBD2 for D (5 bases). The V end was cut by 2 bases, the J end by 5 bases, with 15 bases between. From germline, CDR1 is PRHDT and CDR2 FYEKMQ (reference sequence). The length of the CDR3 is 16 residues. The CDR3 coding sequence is TGTGCCAGCAGCTTAATGCTAGCCTCCGGAACCGGGGAGCTGTTTTTT. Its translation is CASSLMLASGTGELFF. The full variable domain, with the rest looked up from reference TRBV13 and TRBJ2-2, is AAGVIQSPRHLIKEKRETATLKCYPIPRHDTVYWYQQGPGQDPQFLISFYEKMQSDKGSIPDRFSAQQFSDYHSELNMSSLELGDSALYFCASSLMLASGTGELFFGEGSRLTVL.

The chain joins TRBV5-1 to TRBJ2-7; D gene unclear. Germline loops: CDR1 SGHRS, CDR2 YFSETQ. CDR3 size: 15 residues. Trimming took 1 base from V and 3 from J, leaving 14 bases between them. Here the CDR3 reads CASSLTGTIFYEQYF. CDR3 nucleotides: TGCGCCAGCAGCTTGACCGGAACCATTTTCTACGAGCAGTACTTC.

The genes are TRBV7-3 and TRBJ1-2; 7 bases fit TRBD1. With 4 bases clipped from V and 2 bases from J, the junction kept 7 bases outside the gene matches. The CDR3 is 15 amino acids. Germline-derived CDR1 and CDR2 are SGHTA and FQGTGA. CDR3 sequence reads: CASSSNHRGNYGYTF. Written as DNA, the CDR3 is TGTGCCAGCAGCTCGAACCACAGGGGAAACTATGGCTACACCTTC.

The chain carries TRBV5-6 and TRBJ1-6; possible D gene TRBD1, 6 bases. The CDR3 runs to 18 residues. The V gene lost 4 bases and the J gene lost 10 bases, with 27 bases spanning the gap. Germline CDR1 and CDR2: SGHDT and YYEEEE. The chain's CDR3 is CASSPGGQFGGTLSPLHF. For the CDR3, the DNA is TGTGCCAGCAGCCCCGGAGGGCAGTTCGGGGGCACGTTGTCACCCCTCCACTTT.

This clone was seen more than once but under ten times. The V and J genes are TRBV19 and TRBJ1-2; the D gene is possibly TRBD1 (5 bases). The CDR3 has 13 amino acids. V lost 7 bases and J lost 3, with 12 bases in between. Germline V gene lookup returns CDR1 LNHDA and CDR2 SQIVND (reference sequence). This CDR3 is CASTGAVHYGYTF. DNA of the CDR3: TGTGCCAGTACCGGGGCAGTACACTATGGCTACACCTTC.

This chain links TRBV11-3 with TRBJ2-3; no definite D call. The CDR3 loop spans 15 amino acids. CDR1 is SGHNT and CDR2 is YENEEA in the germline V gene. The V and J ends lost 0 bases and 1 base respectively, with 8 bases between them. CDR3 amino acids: CASSLDVGGTDTQYF. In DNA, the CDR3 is TGTGCCAGCAGCTTAGACGTCGGTGGCACAGATACGCAGTATTTT.